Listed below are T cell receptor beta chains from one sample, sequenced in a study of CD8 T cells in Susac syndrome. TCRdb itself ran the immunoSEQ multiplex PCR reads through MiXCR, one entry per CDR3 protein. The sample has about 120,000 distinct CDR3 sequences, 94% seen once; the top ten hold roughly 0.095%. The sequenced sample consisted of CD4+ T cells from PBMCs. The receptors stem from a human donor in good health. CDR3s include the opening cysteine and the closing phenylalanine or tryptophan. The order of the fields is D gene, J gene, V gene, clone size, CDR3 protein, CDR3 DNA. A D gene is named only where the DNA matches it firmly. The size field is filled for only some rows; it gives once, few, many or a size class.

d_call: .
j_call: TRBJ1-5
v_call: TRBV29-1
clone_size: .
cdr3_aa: CSIQQDSNQPQHF
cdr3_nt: TGCAGCATACAGCAAGATAGCAATCAGCCCCAGCATTTT

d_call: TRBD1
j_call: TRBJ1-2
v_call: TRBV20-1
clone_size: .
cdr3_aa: CSATGSHYGYTF
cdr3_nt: TGCAGTGCGACAGGGTCGCACTATGGCTACACCTTC

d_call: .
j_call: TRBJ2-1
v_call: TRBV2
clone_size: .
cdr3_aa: CASSEEINNEQFF
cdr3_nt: TGTGCCAGCAGTGAGGAGATTAACAATGAGCAGTTCTTC

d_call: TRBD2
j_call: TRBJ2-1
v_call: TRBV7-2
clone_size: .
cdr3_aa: CASSLLAGGINEQFF
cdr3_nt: TGTGCCAGCAGCTTACTAGCGGGAGGGATAAATGAGCAGTTCTTC

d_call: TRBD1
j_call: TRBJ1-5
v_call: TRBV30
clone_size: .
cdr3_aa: CAWSPPGQGFQPQHF
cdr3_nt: TGTGCCTGGAGTCCTCCGGGACAGGGGTTTCAGCCCCAGCATTTT

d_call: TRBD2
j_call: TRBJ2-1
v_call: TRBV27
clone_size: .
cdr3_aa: CASGGRALNEQFF
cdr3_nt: TGTGCCAGCGGAGGGAGGGCCCTCAATGAGCAGTTCTTC

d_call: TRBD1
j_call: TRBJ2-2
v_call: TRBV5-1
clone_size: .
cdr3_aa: CASSGTANTGELFF
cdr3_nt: TGCGCCAGCTCCGGGACAGCGAACACCGGGGAGCTGTTTTTT

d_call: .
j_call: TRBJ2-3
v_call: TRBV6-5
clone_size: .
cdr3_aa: CASSYSRDTQYF
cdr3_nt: TGTGCCAGCAGTTACTCGAGGGATACGCAGTATTTT

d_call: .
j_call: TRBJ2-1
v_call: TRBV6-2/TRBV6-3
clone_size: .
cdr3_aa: CASSFSSNEQFF
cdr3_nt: TGTGCCAGCAGTTTTTCGTCCAATGAGCAGTTCTTC

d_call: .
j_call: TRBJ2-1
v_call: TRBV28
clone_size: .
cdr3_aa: CASTRDGRRYNEQFF
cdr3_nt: TGTGCCAGCACCCGGGACGGACGGCGGTACAATGAGCAGTTCTTC

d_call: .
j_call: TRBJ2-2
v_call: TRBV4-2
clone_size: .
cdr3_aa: CASSQGSGELFF
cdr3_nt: TGTGCCAGCAGCCAAGGTAGCGGGGAGCTGTTTTTT

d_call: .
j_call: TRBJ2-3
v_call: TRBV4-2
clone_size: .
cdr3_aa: CASSPGLRSTDTQYF
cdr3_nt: TGTGCCAGCAGCCCTGGACTCCGTAGCACAGATACGCAGTATTTT

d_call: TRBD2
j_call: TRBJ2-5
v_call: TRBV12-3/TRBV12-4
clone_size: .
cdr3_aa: CASSSSGSWFGETQYF
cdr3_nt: TGTGCCAGCAGTTCTAGCGGGAGTTGGTTCGGGGAGACCCAGTACTTC

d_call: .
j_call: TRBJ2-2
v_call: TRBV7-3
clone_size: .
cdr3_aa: CASSLTGGHTGELFF
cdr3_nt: TGTGCCAGCAGCTTAACGGGGGGCCATACCGGGGAGCTGTTTTTT

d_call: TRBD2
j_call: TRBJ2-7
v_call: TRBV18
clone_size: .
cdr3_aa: CASSPGLSTSYEQYF
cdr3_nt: TGTGCCAGCTCACCGGGACTATCCACTTCCTACGAGCAGTACTTC

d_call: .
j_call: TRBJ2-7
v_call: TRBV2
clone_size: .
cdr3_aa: CASRQDIHEQYF
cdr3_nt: TGTGCCAGCAGGCAAGACATCCACGAGCAGTACTTC

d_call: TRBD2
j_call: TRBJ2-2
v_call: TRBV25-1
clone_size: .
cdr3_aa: CASSFLKGGTPGELFF
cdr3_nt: TGTGCCAGCAGTTTCCTAAAGGGAGGGACGCCCGGGGAGCTGTTTTTT

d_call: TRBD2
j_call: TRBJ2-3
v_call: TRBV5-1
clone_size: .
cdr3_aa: CASSWTSQSTDTQYF
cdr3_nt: TGCGCCAGCAGCTGGACTAGTCAGTCAACAGATACGCAGTATTTT

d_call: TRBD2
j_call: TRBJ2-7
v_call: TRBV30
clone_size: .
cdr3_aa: CAWKRTSGSYEQYF
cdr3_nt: TGTGCCTGGAAAAGGACTAGCGGCTCCTACGAGCAGTACTTC

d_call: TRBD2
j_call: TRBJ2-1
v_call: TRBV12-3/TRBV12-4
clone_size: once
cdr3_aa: CASSLSSGLVHEQFF
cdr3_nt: TGTGCCAGCAGTTTGAGCTCGGGACTAGTTCATGAGCAGTTCTTC

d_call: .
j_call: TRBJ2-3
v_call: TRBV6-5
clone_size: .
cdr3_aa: CASLGDADTQYF
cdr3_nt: TGTGCCAGCCTGGGAGACGCAGATACGCAGTATTTT

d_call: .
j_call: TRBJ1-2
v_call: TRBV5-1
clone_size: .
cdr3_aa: CASSLDRQSFYGYTF
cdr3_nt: TGCGCCAGCAGCTTGGACAGGCAGTCCTTTTATGGCTACACCTTC

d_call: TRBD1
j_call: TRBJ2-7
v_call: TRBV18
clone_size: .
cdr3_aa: CASSPRASGQGISEQYF
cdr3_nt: TGTGCCAGCTCACCACGCGCCTCGGGACAGGGGATAAGCGAGCAGTACTTC

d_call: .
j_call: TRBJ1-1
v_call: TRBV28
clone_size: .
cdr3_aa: CASMGGGALSEAFF
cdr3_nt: TGTGCCAGCATGGGGGGAGGGGCGCTCTCTGAAGCTTTCTTT

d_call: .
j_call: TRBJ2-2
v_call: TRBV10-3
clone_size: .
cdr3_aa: CAISLEGTGELFF
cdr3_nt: TGTGCCATCAGCCTAGAAGGCACCGGGGAGCTGTTTTTT

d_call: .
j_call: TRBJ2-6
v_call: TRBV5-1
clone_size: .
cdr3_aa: CASSLGPGGANVLTF
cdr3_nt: TGCGCCAGCAGCTTGGGCCCAGGGGGGGCCAACGTCCTGACTTTC

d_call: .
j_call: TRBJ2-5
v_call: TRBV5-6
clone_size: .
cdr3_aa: CASTTGAVQETQYF
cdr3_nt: TGTGCCAGCACCACTGGGGCAGTTCAAGAGACCCAGTACTTC

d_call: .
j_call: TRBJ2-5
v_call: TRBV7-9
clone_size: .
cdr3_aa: CASSLIGGQETQYF
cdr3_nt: TGTGCCAGCAGCCTTATCGGCGGACAAGAGACCCAGTACTTC

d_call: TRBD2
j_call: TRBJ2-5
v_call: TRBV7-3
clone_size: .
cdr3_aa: CASSQALAGKETQYF
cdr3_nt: TGTGCCAGCAGCCAAGCACTAGCGGGAAAAGAGACCCAGTACTTC

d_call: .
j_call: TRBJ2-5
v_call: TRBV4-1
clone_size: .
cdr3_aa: CASSPGVAGALLGETQYF
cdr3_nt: TGCGCCAGCAGCCCCGGAGTGGCCGGAGCGCTTCTAGGGGAGACCCAGTACTTC

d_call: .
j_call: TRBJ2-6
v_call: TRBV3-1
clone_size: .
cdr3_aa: CASSQAGAGANVLTF
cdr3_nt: TGTGCCAGCAGCCAAGCAGGGGCCGGGGCCAACGTCCTGACTTTC

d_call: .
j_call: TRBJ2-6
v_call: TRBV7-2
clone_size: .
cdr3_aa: CASRQGGTGANVLTF
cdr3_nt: TGTGCCAGCAGGCAGGGGGGGACTGGGGCCAACGTCCTGACTTTC

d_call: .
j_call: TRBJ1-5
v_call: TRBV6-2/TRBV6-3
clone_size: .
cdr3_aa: CASSYLGSGNQPQHF
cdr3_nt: TGTGCCAGCAGTTACTTGGGTAGTGGCAATCAGCCCCAGCATTTT

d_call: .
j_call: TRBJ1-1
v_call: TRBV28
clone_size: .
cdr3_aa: CASSFGDRNTEAFF
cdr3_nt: TGTGCCAGCAGTTTTGGTGACAGAAACACTGAAGCTTTCTTT

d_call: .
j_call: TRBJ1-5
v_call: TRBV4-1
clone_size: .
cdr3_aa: CASSQEGSQPQHF
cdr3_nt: TGCGCCAGCAGCCAAGAGGGATCGCAGCCCCAGCATTTT

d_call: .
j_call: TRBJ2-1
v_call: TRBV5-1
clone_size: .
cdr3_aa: CASSLALGNEQFF
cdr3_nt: TGCGCCAGCAGCTTGGCACTAGGCAATGAGCAGTTCTTC

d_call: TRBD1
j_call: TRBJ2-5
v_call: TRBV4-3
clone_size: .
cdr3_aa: CASSQVWTGEETQYF
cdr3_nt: TGCGCCAGCAGCCAAGTCTGGACAGGGGAAGAGACCCAGTACTTC

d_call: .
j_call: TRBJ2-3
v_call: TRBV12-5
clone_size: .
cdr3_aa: CASGLVSDTQYF
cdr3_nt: TGTGCTAGTGGTTTGGTATCGGATACGCAGTATTTT

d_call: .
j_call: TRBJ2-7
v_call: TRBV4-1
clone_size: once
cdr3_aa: CASSPQEGLGSPEQYF
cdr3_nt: TGCGCCAGCAGCCCCCAGGAGGGCCTGGGCTCTCCCGAGCAGTACTTC

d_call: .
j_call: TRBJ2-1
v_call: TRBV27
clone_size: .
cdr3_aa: CASSILRTPFGDEQFF
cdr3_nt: TGTGCCAGCAGTATACTCAGGACCCCTTTCGGCGATGAGCAGTTCTTC

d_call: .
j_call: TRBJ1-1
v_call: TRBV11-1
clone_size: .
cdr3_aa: CASSFRERGNKAFF
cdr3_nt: TGTGCCAGCAGCTTTCGCGAACGGGGCAACAAAGCTTTCTTT

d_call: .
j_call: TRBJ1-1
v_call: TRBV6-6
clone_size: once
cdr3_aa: CASSYGAGNTEAFF
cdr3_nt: TGTGCCAGCAGTTACGGGGCAGGGAACACTGAAGCTTTCTTT

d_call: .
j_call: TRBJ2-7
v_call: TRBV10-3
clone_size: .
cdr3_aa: CAISGGLKGHYEQYF
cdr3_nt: TGTGCCATCAGTGGGGGATTGAAGGGGCACTACGAGCAGTACTTC

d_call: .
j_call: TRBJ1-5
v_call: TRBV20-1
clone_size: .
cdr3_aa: CSAARRVSNQPQHF
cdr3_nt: TGCAGTGCTGCCCGGAGGGTAAGCAATCAGCCCCAGCATTTT

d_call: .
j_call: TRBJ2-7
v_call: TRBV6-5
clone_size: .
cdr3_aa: CASSYSVGLSYEQYF
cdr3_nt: TGTGCCAGCAGTTACTCGGTGGGCCTATCCTACGAGCAGTACTTC

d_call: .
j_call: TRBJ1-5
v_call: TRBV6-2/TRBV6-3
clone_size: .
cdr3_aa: CASTQTRDTIYSNQPQHF
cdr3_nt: TGTGCCAGCACCCAAACCCGGGACACCATATATAGCAATCAGCCCCAGCATTTT

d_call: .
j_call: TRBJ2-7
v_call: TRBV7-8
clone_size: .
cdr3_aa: CASSLQRQRNYEQYF
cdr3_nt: TGTGCCAGCAGCTTACAAAGACAGCGGAACTACGAGCAGTACTTC

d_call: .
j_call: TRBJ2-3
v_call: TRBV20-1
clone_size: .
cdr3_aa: CSAKPGSDTDTQYF
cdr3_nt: TGCAGTGCAAAACCGGGCTCTGACACAGATACGCAGTATTTT

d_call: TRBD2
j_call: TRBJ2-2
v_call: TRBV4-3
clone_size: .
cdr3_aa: CASSRDILAGGPGTGELFF
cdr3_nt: TGCGCCAGCAGCAGGGATATACTAGCGGGAGGGCCAGGAACCGGGGAGCTGTTTTTT

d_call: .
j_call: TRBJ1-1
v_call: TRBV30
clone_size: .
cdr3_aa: CAWSAPGATEAFF
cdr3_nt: TGTGCCTGGAGTGCTCCAGGGGCCACTGAAGCTTTCTTT

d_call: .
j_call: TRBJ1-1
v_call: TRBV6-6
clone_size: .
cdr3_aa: CASRSLNTEAFF
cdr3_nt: TGTGCCAGTAGAAGTCTGAACACTGAAGCTTTCTTT

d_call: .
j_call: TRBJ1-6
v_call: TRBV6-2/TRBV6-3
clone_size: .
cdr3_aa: CASSQDSSYNSPLHF
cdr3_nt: TGTGCCAGCAGCCAGGACAGCTCCTATAATTCACCCCTCCACTTT

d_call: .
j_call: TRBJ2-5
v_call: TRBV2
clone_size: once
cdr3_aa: CASLPRSGRWETQYF
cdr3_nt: TGTGCCAGCCTACCTCGGTCGGGACGCTGGGAGACCCAGTACTTC

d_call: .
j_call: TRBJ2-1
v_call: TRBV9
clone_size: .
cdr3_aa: CASSTSPGTVIDEQFF
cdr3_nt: TGTGCCAGCAGCACCAGTCCCGGGACCGTCATCGATGAGCAGTTCTTC

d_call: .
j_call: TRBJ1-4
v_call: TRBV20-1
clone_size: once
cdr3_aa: CSARPGEKLFF
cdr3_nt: TGCAGTGCTAGACCGGGCGAAAAGCTGTTTTTT

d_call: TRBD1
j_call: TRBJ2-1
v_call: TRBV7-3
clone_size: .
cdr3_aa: CASSIDRGSYNEQFF
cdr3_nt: TGTGCCAGCAGCATCGACAGGGGTTCCTACAATGAGCAGTTCTTC

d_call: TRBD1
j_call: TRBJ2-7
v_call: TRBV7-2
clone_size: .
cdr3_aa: CASSLAGTGFNEQYF
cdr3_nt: TGTGCCAGCAGCTTAGCTGGGACAGGATTCAACGAGCAGTACTTC

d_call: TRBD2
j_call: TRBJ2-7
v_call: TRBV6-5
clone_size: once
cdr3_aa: CASSNSPGLAPHEQYF
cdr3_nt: TGTGCCAGCAGTAACTCCCCGGGACTAGCTCCCCACGAGCAGTACTTC